The 21 T cell receptor beta chains reported below all come from one sample, sequenced in a study of T cell changes during pregnancy in multiple sclerosis. Sequencing used immunoSEQ multiplex PCR; TCRdb keeps in-frame clones, though not all of them. The sample shows about 32,000 clones, 85% to 95% of them seen only once. Sequences were derived from CD4+ T cells from peripheral blood mononuclear cells, sampled in the second trimester of pregnancy. The receptors were sampled from a female donor with multiple sclerosis, enrolled in a pregnancy study.

The gene calls are TRBV12-5 and TRBJ2-7, with D maybe TRBD2 (5 bases). The V gene's germline CDR1 is LGHNT and CDR2 FRNRAP. The CDR3 totals 16 residues. Trimming cost V 2 bases and J 4 bases, with 18 bases left between them. The CDR3 protein is CASGLLISGLFYEQYF. The CDR3 coding sequence is TGTGCTAGTGGTTTGCTAATCAGTGGACTCTTTTACGAGCAGTACTTC. Full variable domain (rest looked up from reference TRBV12-5 and TRBJ2-7): DARVTQTPRHKVTEMGQEVTMRCQPILGHNTVFWYRQTMMQGLELLAYFRNRAPLDDSGMPKDRFSAEMPDATLATLKIQPSEPRDSAVYFCASGLLISGLFYEQYFGPGTRLTVT.

The chain recombines TRBV7-2 with TRBJ1-2; D unclear. The CDR3 sequence is 13 residues long. V lost 8 bases and J 7 bases, leaving 17 bases between the germline ends. Germline V gene data show CDR1 as SGHTA and CDR2 as FQGNSA. The CDR3 bases are TGTGCCAGCCCTTGGAGGTGGGGTCTTGGCTACACCTTC. This encodes CASPWRWGLGYTF.

This clone was detected once. The chain employs TRBV6-5 and TRBJ2-7, with a tentative D call TRBD2 (5 bases). Trimming shortened V by 0 bases and J by 0 bases, and 9 bases separated the two germline ends. The germline V gene has CDR1 MNHEY and CDR2 SVGAGI. CDR3 length: 15 residues. The CDR3 spells CASSYSGVRSYEQYF. The CDR3 region has the DNA TGTGCCAGCAGTTACTCCGGGGTACGCTCCTACGAGCAGTACTTC.

CDR3 protein: CASSTGDTLTGELFF. CDR3 in DNA: TGTGCCAGCAGCACTGGGGACACCCTCACCGGGGAGCTGTTTTTT. V is TRBV11-3 and J is TRBJ2-2, with TRBD1 as a possible D gene (6 bases). The V gene's germline CDR1 is SGHNT and CDR2 YENEEA. The CDR3 totals 15 residues. V shed 5 bases and J shed 4 bases, with 14 bases lying between them.

DNA for the CDR3: TGTGCCAGCACCTCGACAGGCGCTGGCACTGAAGCTTTCTTT. Protein product: CASTSTGAGTEAFF. This sequence joins TRBV7-2 and TRBJ1-1; maybe TRBD1 (6 bases). Germline loops: CDR1 SGHTA, CDR2 FQGNSA. CDR3 length equals 14 residues. With 7 bases removed from V and 4 bases from J, the gap between germline ends came to 16 bases.

J is TRBJ1-1 and V is TRBV5-1; 8 nucleotides agree with TRBD1. Germline V lookup: CDR1 SGHRS, CDR2 YFSETQ. V lost 4 bases, J lost 7 bases, and 24 bases stayed unmatched. The CDR3 totals 19 residues. This chain's CDR3 is CASSTHDFRGRSVQGEAFF. The CDR3 bases are TGCGCCAGCAGCACCCATGACTTCAGGGGGCGATCGGTTCAAGGTGAAGCTTTCTTT.

This chain links TRBV18 with TRBJ1-1; 8 nucleotides line up with TRBD1. This CDR3 has 16 amino acids. CDR1 KGHSH and CDR2 LQKENI come from the germline V gene. The V and J ends lost 4 bases and 0 bases, in that order; junction bases with no gene match: 7. The CDR3 DNA follows: TGTGCCAGCTCACTACTAGGACAGGGCATGAACACTGAAGCTTTCTTT. Encoded protein: CASSLLGQGMNTEAFF.

This clone appeared once. The chain carries TRBV6-1 and TRBJ2-1; 8 positions agree with TRBD2. Per the germline V gene, CDR1 is MNHNS and CDR2 is SASEGT. This CDR3 has 15 amino acids. The trim removed 6 bases at V and 4 bases at J, leaving 8 bases unmatched. The CDR3 here is CASSLRGGAYNEQFF. The CDR3 nucleotides read TGTGCCAGCAGCCTTCGGGGGGGGGCTTACAATGAGCAGTTCTTC.

This chain joins TRBV30 and TRBJ2-2; 13 positions match TRBD2. J was trimmed by 0 bases and V by 5 bases; bases with no gene match: 3. Germline lookup yields CDR1 GTSNPN and CDR2 SVGIG (reference sequence). The CDR3 contains 16 residues. The CDR3 protein is CAWGGLAGPNTGELFF. The CDR3 region has the DNA TGTGCCTGGGGGGGACTAGCGGGACCGAACACCGGGGAGCTGTTTTTT.

This sequence joins TRBV30 and TRBJ2-1; 14 bases line up with TRBD2. This CDR3 is built from 15 residues. J gave up 10 bases and V 0 bases, and 5 bases lay outside the gene matches. Germline V gene data show CDR1 as GTSNPN and CDR2 as SVGIG (reference sequence). The CDR3 nucleotides read TGTGCCTGGAGTGTGGGACTAGCGGGAGTCGGGGAGCAGTTCTTC. Its translation: CAWSVGLAGVGEQFF.

The CDR3 spells CASSVATGGTSPFQETQYF. In DNA, the CDR3 is TGTGCCAGCAGCGTAGCTACTGGGGGGACTAGCCCCTTCCAAGAGACCCAGTACTTC. This chain connects TRBV9 to TRBJ2-5; TRBD2 matches 9 bases. From germline, CDR1 is SGDLS and CDR2 YYNGEE. The CDR3 consists of 19 residues. The J segment lost 1 base and the V segment lost 0 bases, leaving 13 bases of the junction unmatched.

This clone appeared once. The rearrangement joins TRBV7-9 to TRBJ2-1; 7 positions match TRBD2. This CDR3 is built from 15 residues. Germline V gene lookup returns CDR1 SEHNR and CDR2 FQNEAQ (reference sequence). V dropped 1 base and J dropped 6; count of bases not matched to a gene: 6. The CDR3 sequence is CASSLELARGNEQFF. The CDR3 coding sequence is TGTGCCAGCAGCTTAGAACTAGCGAGGGGCAATGAGCAGTTCTTC.

The rearrangement uses TRBV6-1 and TRBJ2-7, with D maybe TRBD1 (6 bases). V was clipped by 4 bases and J by 5 bases, with 18 bases between them. This CDR3 has 15 residues. Germline values: CDR1 MNHNS, CDR2 SASEGT. The CDR3 nucleotides are TGTGCCAGCAGTGGTAGGACAGCGATCGTGAACGAGCAGTACTTC. It codes for CASSGRTAIVNEQYF.

V is TRBV18 and J is TRBJ2-3, with TRBD1 matching over 11 bases. The CDR3 sequence is 16 residues long. Per the germline V gene, CDR1 is KGHSH and CDR2 is LQKENI. The V segment lost 2 bases and the J segment 4 bases; nucleotides outside the gene matches: 5. In DNA form, the CDR3 reads TGTGCCAGCTCACCAAGCCGGACAGGGGGCGCAGATACGCAGTATTTT. Translation gives CASSPSRTGGADTQYF.

The chain recombines TRBV29-1 with TRBJ1-4; D is possibly TRBD1 (5 bases). The germline V and J ends were trimmed by 5 bases and 3 bases, with 10 bases remaining between them. Germline lookup yields CDR1 SQVTM and CDR2 ANQGSEA. The CDR3 has 13 amino acids. The CDR3 is CSVKTVANEKLFF. In DNA, the CDR3 is TGCAGCGTTAAGACAGTAGCTAATGAAAAACTGTTTTTT.

Here the CDR3 DNA reads TGCGCCAGCAGCTTGGTCGCTGGGGGCGCCTCTGGCTACACCTTC. Amino acid sequence: CASSLVAGGASGYTF. V gene TRBV5-1 combines with J gene TRBJ1-2; possible D gene TRBD1, 6 bases. In germline, CDR1 is SGHRS, CDR2 YFSETQ. The CDR3 extends over 15 amino acids. V gave up 0 bases and J gave up 7 bases, with 16 bases separating them.

The V call is TRBV5-1, the J call TRBJ2-5; possibly TRBD1 for D (6 bases). CDR3 size: 15 residues. Trimming took 4 bases from V and 4 from J, leaving 17 bases between them. Germline values: CDR1 SGHRS, CDR2 YFSETQ. CDR3: CASSRNTGTGETQYF. CDR3 in DNA: TGCGCCAGCAGCCGTAATACAGGGACGGGAGAGACCCAGTACTTC.

The chain recombines TRBV25-1 with TRBJ2-1; D is uncertain. The V and J ends lost 4 bases and 2 bases respectively, with 12 bases between them. The CDR3 loop spans 15 amino acids. Germline V CDR1 and CDR2: MGHDK, SYGVNS. The CDR3 DNA reads TGTGCCAGCAGTGCAATAGGTGGAGCCTACAATGAGCAGTTCTTC. This encodes CASSAIGGAYNEQFF.

The chain combines TRBV5-1 with TRBJ2-6; D is unclear. Germline CDR1 and CDR2: SGHRS and YFSETQ. Trimming removed 0 bases from V and 0 bases from J, with 10 bases in between. This CDR3 has 17 amino acids. The CDR3 DNA follows: TGCGCCAGCAGCTTGGCAGAGGCTCTCTCTGGGGCCAACGTCCTGACTTTC. Encoded protein: CASSLAEALSGANVLTF. Full variable domain (rest looked up from reference TRBV5-1 and TRBJ2-6): KAGVTQTPRYLIKTRGQQVTLSCSPISGHRSVSWYQQTPGQGLQFLFEYFSETQRNKGNFPGRFSGRQFSNSRSEMNVSTLELGDSALYLCASSLAEALSGANVLTFGAGSRLTVL.

This clone was picked up one time. The rearrangement uses TRBV7-2 and TRBJ2-7; 10 positions agree with TRBD2. Germline assignment: CDR1 SGHTA and CDR2 FQGNSA. V shed 2 bases and J 7 bases; nucleotides not matched to a gene: 8. The CDR3 runs to 15 residues. The CDR3 DNA follows: TGTGCCAGCAGCTTAAGTCTAGCGGGAGTTGGAGAGCAGTACTTC. Translated: CASSLSLAGVGEQYF.

This clone was observed a handful of times. The rearrangement joins TRBV28 to TRBJ2-1, with D maybe TRBD2 (6 bases). The CDR3 sequence is 14 residues long. V was trimmed by 5 bases and J by 2 bases, leaving 10 bases between them. CDR1 and CDR2 from the germline V gene are MDHEN and SYDVKM. The CDR3 DNA reads as TGTGCCAGCAGTCCGGGCGGGACCTACAATGAGCAGTTCTTC. Translation: CASSPGGTYNEQFF.